This T cell receptor beta chain was recorded in a study of cytomegalovirus exposure and HLA in healthy donors. Findings and caveats of the study: In an earlier analysis, productive rearrangement rates for most beta V segments clustered near 87% or 30%.

Amplification used 60 Vbeta primers and 13 Jbeta primers. Libraries were prepared by immunoSEQ multiplex PCR; TCRdb keeps only in-frame clonotypes and omits some of them. The table shows around 160,000 clones, with around three quarters occurring only once. To note about this clone: The target antigen is unknown.

The junction had 10 bases not matched to a gene; V was cut back by 0 bases and J by 2 bases. CDR3 length equals 17 residues. Per germline, CDR1 SGHAT and CDR2 FQNNGV. J is TRBJ2-7 and V is TRBV11-2; 7 bases fit TRBD2. The origin of this receptor is a man in his forties in good health and CMV-seropositive. The sequenced sample consisted of PBMCs. Here the CDR3 reads CASSLDFVLADTYEQYF. In DNA, the CDR3 is TGTGCCAGCAGCTTAGATTTTGTGCTAGCGGATACCTACGAGCAGTACTTC. The full variable domain, with the rest looked up from reference TRBV11-2 and TRBJ2-7, is EAGVAQSPRYKIIEKRQSVAFWCNPISGHATLYWYQQILGQGPKLLIQFQNNGVVDDSQLPKDRFSAERLKGVDSTLKIQPAKLEDSAVYLCASSLDFVLADTYEQYFGPGTRLTVT.